These T cell receptor beta chains were read from a single sample in a study of blood T cells in healthy people across ages. MiXCR, run by TCRdb on the 5' RACE reads, gives a single entry per CDR3 protein. The table lists about 1 million distinct CDR3 sequences, 40% to 50% of them singletons. Sequencing was carried out using blood. The receptors were gathered from a woman aged 55-70 years in good health. The CDR3 runs from the conserved cysteine through the conserved F or W. A D gene is named only where the DNA matches it firmly. Size is stated for part of the rows, as once, few or many counts, or as a class when the clone is expanded.

clone_size cdr3_length j_call d_call v_call cdr3_aa cdr3_nt
few 13 TRBJ1-2 TRBD1 TRBV28 CASSLPTGTGYTF TGTGCCAGCAGTTTGCCGACAGGGACTGGCTACACCTTC
- 18 TRBJ2-4 - TRBV10-2 CASSESRQGGSTKNIQYF TGCGCCAGCAGTGAATCCCGACAGGGAGGTTCGACCAAAAACATTCAGTACTTC
few 17 TRBJ1-5 TRBD1 TRBV11-2 CASSLKGGAGSNQPQHF TGTGCCAGCAGCCTAAAAGGGGGCGCTGGGAGCAATCAGCCCCAGCATTTT
once 14 TRBJ1-6 - TRBV19 CASSPLRGASPLHF TGTGCCAGTAGTCCCCTCCGGGGGGCGTCACCCCTCCACTTT
few 14 TRBJ2-7 TRBD2 TRBV3-1 CASNQAGGDYEQYF TGTGCCAGCAACCAAGCGGGAGGGGACTACGAGCAGTACTTC
- 11 TRBJ2-5 TRBD1 TRBV20-1 CSAPQGETQYF TGCAGTGCACCACAGGGGGAGACCCAGTACTTC
- 13 TRBJ2-5 TRBD2 TRBV29-1 CSVVRLAGTEQYF TGCAGCGTTGTTCGGCTAGCGGGAACTGAGCAGTACTTC
few 14 TRBJ2-7 TRBD1 TRBV11-1 CASSLYGTGVEQYF TGTGCCAGCAGCTTATACGGGACAGGGGTCGAGCAGTACTTC
- 12 TRBJ1-5 - TRBV12-3/TRBV12-4 CATAKSNQPQHF TGTGCCACCGCTAAGAGCAATCAGCCCCAGCATTTT
once 15 TRBJ1-4 - TRBV7-6 CASSLRGFDNEKLFF TGTGCCAGCAGCTTGAGGGGATTTGATAATGAAAAACTGTTTTTT
many 15 TRBJ2-7 TRBD1 TRBV2 CASSYLGGQVYEQYF TGTGCCAGCAGCTACCTGGGGGGACAGGTCTACGAGCAGTACTTC
- 15 TRBJ2-4 TRBD1 TRBV5-6 CASRIGQGAQDIQYF TGTGCCAGCAGGATTGGACAGGGGGCGCAGGACATTCAGTACTTC
few 15 TRBJ1-1 TRBD1 TRBV7-9 CASIRGTASAPEAFF TGTGCCAGCATCCGTGGGACAGCATCAGCACCTGAAGCTTTCTTT
few 13 TRBJ1-5 - TRBV2 CASKASNNQPQHF TGTGCCAGCAAGGCCAGCAACAATCAGCCCCAGCATTTT
- 18 TRBJ2-3 TRBD1 TRBV5-1 CASSLGSGTGGRADTQYF TGCGCCAGCAGCTTGGGGTCCGGGACAGGGGGAAGGGCAGATACGCAGTATTTT
- 16 TRBJ2-5 TRBD2 TRBV10-3 CAFRSGDTSGQETQYF TGTGCCTTCCGGTCCGGCGACACTAGCGGACAAGAGACCCAGTACTTC
- 14 TRBJ2-7 TRBD1 TRBV7-8 CASKTGTGKYEQYF TGTGCCAGCAAGACCGGGACAGGGAAGTACGAGCAGTACTTC
- 16 TRBJ2-3 TRBD2 TRBV4-1 CASSQLASGRSDTQYF TGCGCCAGCAGCCAACTGGCTAGCGGGAGATCAGATACGCAGTATTTT
few 17 TRBJ2-7 - TRBV10-3 CAISESGLWGATYEQYF TGTGCCATCAGTGAGTCCGGTCTTTGGGGGGCCACCTACGAGCAGTACTTC
- 15 TRBJ2-1 TRBD1 TRBV12-3/TRBV12-4 CASSLSQGAGNEQFF TGTGCCAGCAGTTTATCTCAGGGGGCGGGCAATGAGCAGTTCTTC
few 14 TRBJ2-5 - TRBV5-1 CASSQDARGETQYF TGCGCCAGCAGCCAGGACGCGAGGGGAGAGACCCAGTACTTC
- 16 TRBJ2-1 TRBD2 TRBV20-1 CSARDRLAGLYNEQFF TGCAGTGCTAGAGATAGACTAGCGGGTCTCTACAATGAGCAGTTCTTC
many 18 TRBJ2-6 - TRBV7-2 CASSLYVTGRSGANVLTF TGTGCCAGCAGCTTATACGTGACAGGCCGCTCTGGGGCCAACGTCCTGACTTTC
few 12 TRBJ2-7 TRBD1 TRBV28 CASSTADRGAYF TGTGCCAGCAGTACCGCGGACAGGGGCGCGTACTTC
- 14 TRBJ2-7 - TRBV15 CATSRVGGGGEQYF TGTGCCACCAGCAGAGTTGGAGGCGGAGGGGAGCAGTACTTC
- 14 TRBJ2-3 - TRBV24-1 CATSWVGGPDTQYF TGTGCCACCAGTTGGGTAGGAGGTCCAGATACGCAGTATTTT
few 14 TRBJ2-5 - TRBV19 CASSNFAAQETQYF TGTGCCAGTAGTAATTTCGCGGCACAAGAGACCCAGTACTTC
- 17 TRBJ2-1 TRBD2 TRBV4-1 CASGQDGLADLYNEQFF TGCGCCAGCGGCCAAGATGGTCTAGCGGACTTATACAATGAGCAGTTCTTC
- 15 TRBJ2-1 TRBD2 TRBV3-1 CASLSGSLWDNEQFF TGTGCCAGCCTTAGCGGGAGTTTATGGGACAATGAGCAGTTCTTC